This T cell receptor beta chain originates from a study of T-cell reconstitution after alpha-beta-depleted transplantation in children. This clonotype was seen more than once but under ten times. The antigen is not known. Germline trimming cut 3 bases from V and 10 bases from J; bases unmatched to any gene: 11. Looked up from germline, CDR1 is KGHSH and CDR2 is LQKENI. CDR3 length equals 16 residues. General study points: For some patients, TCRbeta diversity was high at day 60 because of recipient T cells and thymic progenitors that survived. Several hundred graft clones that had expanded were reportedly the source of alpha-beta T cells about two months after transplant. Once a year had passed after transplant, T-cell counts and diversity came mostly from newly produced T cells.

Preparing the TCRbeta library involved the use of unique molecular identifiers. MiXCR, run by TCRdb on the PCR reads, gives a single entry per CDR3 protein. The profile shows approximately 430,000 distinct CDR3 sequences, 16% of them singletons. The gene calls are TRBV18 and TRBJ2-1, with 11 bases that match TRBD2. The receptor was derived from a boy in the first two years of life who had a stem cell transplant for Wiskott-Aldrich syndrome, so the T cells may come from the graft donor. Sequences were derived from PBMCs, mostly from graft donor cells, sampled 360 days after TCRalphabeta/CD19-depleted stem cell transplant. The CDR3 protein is CASSPLGLAGSREQFF. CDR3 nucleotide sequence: TGTGCCAGCTCACCTCTAGGACTAGCGGGCTCCAGGGAGCAGTTCTTC.